This T cell receptor beta chain was identified during a study of blood T cells in healthy people across ages. Only a few counts were recorded for this clonotype. The target antigen is unknown. All donors came from Russia, were Caucasian and healthy, and spanned ages roughly 6 to 95. Per-sample PBMC isolation yielded at least 7 million cells. A second 7 to 11 cycle PCR used barcoded and J-beta primers. With 12 random nucleotides, a template-switch adaptor tagged each individual cDNA molecule. In TCRdb, the 5' RACE reads were re-called with MiXCR into one record per CDR3 protein. The sample shows 650,000 to 950,000 distinct CDR3 sequences, roughly 44% of them seen only once. Study observations and caveats: A strong correlation was seen between TCR beta diversity and naive T cell percentage.

With 5 bases removed from V and 2 bases from J, the gap between germline ends came to 21 bases. The germline V gene has CDR1 DFQATT and CDR2 SNEGSKA (reference sequence). The CDR3 runs 16 residues. The receptor was isolated from a man between 60 and 75 years old in good health. V and J are TRBV20-1 and TRBJ2-5; D possibly corresponds to TRBD2 (5 bases). Sample: blood. CDR3 in amino acids: CSADPGPGSAQETQYF. As DNA, the CDR3 is TGCAGTGCTGACCCGGGTCCGGGGTCCGCACAAGAGACCCAGTACTTC.